What follows describes a single T cell receptor beta chain. No antigen is known for it. This sample is drawn from a study of cytomegalovirus exposure and HLA in healthy donors. Germline V gene lookup returns CDR1 SGHTA and CDR2 FQGNSA. Trimming cost V 4 bases and J 5 bases, with 6 bases left between them. This CDR3 is 13 amino acids long. Points from the study as a whole: In all likelihood, a cluster of highly shared sequence variants was a sequencing artifact. Relative to the roughly 690-donor mean, N-insertions were reportedly fewer in an Asian-associated ancestry cluster in a later analysis. Later analysis demonstrated an association between a missense DCLRE1C variant and TCR beta V- and J-gene trimming.

13 Jbeta primers and 60 Vbeta primers were used for the PCR. The assay was immunoSEQ multiplex PCR, and TCRdb's table has in-frame clones only and misses some. Altogether around 140,000 clones are present, roughly 74% being singletons, with the ten largest covering around 2.5%. Specimen: PBMCs. The clonotype originates from a young woman in good health and CMV-seropositive. The chain carries TRBV7-2 and TRBJ1-6; D is unresolved. The chain's CDR3 is CASSSPDNSPLHF. The CDR3 bases are TGTGCCAGCAGCTCCCCGGATAATTCACCCCTCCACTTT.